This T cell receptor (beta chain) comes out of a study of T-cell reconstitution after alpha-beta-depleted transplantation in children. Unique molecular identifiers were used in preparing the TCRbeta library. TCRdb independently ran MiXCR on the PCR reads; one entry per CDR3 protein. This sample has 150,000 to 200,000 distinct CDR3 sequences, with 6% to 7% found just once. Per germline, CDR1 SGHVS and CDR2 FNYEAQ. The CDR3 spans 15 residues. V lost 3 bases to trimming and J lost 5 bases; unmatched junction nucleotides: 8. The sample was PBMCs from the stem cell graft donor, taken from the stem cell graft. The chain is built from TRBV7-6 and TRBJ2-7, with TRBD2 matching 9 bases. This TCR derives from a human donor who donated a stem cell graft to a child with Wiskott-Aldrich syndrome. In DNA form, the CDR3 reads TGTGCCAGCAGCTTGTTAGCGGCGGGAGGGAACGAGCAGTACTTC. It specifies CASSLLAAGGNEQYF.